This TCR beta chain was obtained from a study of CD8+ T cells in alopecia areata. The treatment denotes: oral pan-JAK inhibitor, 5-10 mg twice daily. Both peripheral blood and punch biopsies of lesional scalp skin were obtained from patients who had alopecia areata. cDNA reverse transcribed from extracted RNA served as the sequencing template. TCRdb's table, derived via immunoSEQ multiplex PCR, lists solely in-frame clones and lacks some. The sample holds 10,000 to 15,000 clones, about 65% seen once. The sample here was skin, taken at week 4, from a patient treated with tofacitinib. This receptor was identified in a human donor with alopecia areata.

CDR3 bases: TGCGCCAGCAGCTTGGTACAGGACTACGAGCAGTACTTC. It yields the protein CASSLVQDYEQYF. The chain uses TRBV5-1 and TRBJ2-7; a weak D match, TRBD1 (5 bases). The ends were cut back, 0 bases at V and 3 bases at J, with 7 bases in the middle. Germline CDR1 is SGHRS and CDR2 is YFSETQ. The CDR3 totals 13 residues.